The clone carrying this TCR beta chain was observed many times. Antigen: not known. These data come from a study of T-cell memory formation after mild COVID-19. About the research overall: TCR clusters largely stayed donor specific. Study results and caveats: Contracting clones from day 15 to 85 showed balanced CD4/CD8; later expanders favored CD4+.

Constant-segment primers served in 5'RACE that generated TCR alpha and TCR beta cDNA libraries bearing sample barcodes and UMIs. From the 5' RACE reads, TCRdb called clonotypes with MiXCR, one entry per CDR3 protein. Of more than 120,000 distinct CDR3 sequences listed, 6% were seen once; the top ten hold 2% to 2.5%. Germline V gene sequence: CDR1 MNHEY, CDR2 SVGAGI. The CDR3 is 15 amino acids. Between the trimmed V and J ends, which lost 5 bases and 0 bases, there was a span of 11 bases. This receptor was obtained from an adult woman who had mild COVID-19 (a few samples of this study predate the infection). Cell type and time point are not known. V is TRBV6-5 and J is TRBJ2-1; maybe TRBD2 (6 bases). Sequencing input: PBMCs or a T cell subset sorted from them (not recorded which). This CDR3 reads CASSPTSSSYNEQFF. The DNA for the CDR3 is TGTGCCAGCAGTCCTACTAGCAGCTCCTACAATGAGCAGTTCTTC.